This passage covers 27 T cell receptor beta chains from one sample sequenced in a study of cytomegalovirus exposure and HLA in healthy donors. The PCR had 60 Vbeta and 13 Jbeta primers. Libraries were prepared by immunoSEQ multiplex PCR; TCRdb keeps only in-frame clonotypes and omits some of them. This sample carries about 200,000 clones, about 80% of them seen once, and the ten largest clones take about 2.1%. Sequenced material: PBMCs. These receptors came from a man aged 25 to 40 in good health and CMV-seronegative.

The chain couples TRBV5-4 to TRBJ2-1; D might be TRBD2 (5 bases). This CDR3 spans 11 amino acids. Germline values: CDR1 SGHNT, CDR2 YYREEE (reference sequence). Here the CDR3 DNA reads TGTGCTACCAGGACTTACAATGAGCAGTTCTTC. Protein: CATRTYNEQFF.

The chain couples TRBV27 to TRBJ2-7; TRBD2 matches at 10 bases. V lost 3 bases and J lost 1; bases outside the gene matches: 0. Germline CDR1 reads MNHEY; CDR2 reads SMNVEV (reference sequence). The CDR3 runs 14 residues. Here the CDR3 reads CASSLGLASYEQYF. CDR3 DNA sequence: TGTGCCAGCAGTTTGGGACTAGCGTCCTACGAGCAGTACTTC.

The CDR3 loop is CASSFRDRGARADEQYF. The CDR3 coding sequence is TGCGCCAGCAGCTTCCGGGACAGGGGCGCAAGGGCCGACGAGCAGTACTTC. J is TRBJ2-7 and V is TRBV4-1, with 10 bases fitting TRBD1. V was pared by 5 bases and J by 5 bases, with 15 bases of the junction left unmatched. Per the germline V gene, CDR1 is MGHRA and CDR2 is YSYEKL. This CDR3 is built from 17 residues.

The chain uses TRBV20-1 and TRBJ2-1, with TRBD1 as a possible D gene (5 bases). V was shortened by 7 bases and J by 8 bases, with 12 bases between the two germline ends. The CDR3 extends over 11 amino acids. The germline CDR1 and CDR2 sequences are DFQATT and SNEGSKA (reference sequence). Here the CDR3 reads CSGREKHEQFF. In nucleotides, the CDR3 is TGCAGTGGCAGGGAAAAACATGAGCAGTTCTTC.

The chain has TRBV28 and TRBJ1-5; 8 positions agree with TRBD1. Germline lookup yields CDR1 MDHEN and CDR2 SYDVKM. The CDR3 contains 14 residues. V shed 10 bases and J 4 bases; nucleotides not matched to a gene: 9. This CDR3 reads CAITVQGGNQPQHF. In DNA form, the CDR3 reads TGTGCCATCACGGTACAGGGGGGGAATCAGCCCCAGCATTTT.

The chain combines TRBV7-9 with TRBJ2-2, with 11 bases identical to TRBD2. Germline V CDR1 and CDR2: SEHNR, FQNEAQ (reference sequence). The CDR3 contains 17 residues. V lost 5 bases and J lost 6; bases outside the gene matches: 11. The CDR3 DNA follows: TGTGCCAGCAGCGGGACTAGCGGTTACTCGTTCGCCGGGGAGCTGTTTTTT. It encodes CASSGTSGYSFAGELFF. The full variable domain, its missing parts supplied by reference TRBV7-9 and TRBJ2-2, is DTGVSQNPRHKITKRGQNVTFRCDPISEHNRLYWYRQTLGQGPEFLTYFQNEAQLEKSRLLSDRFSAERPKGSFSTLEIQRTEQGDSAMYLCASSGTSGYSFAGELFFGEGSRLTVL.

The chain employs TRBV6-6 and TRBJ1-1; 10 bases align to TRBD1. Per the germline V gene, CDR1 is MNHNY and CDR2 is SVGAGI (reference sequence). The V gene end was trimmed by 5 bases and the J gene end by 4 bases; junction bases not matched to a gene: 7. The CDR3 length is 15 residues. CDR3 region: CASSPRQGATTEAFF. As DNA, the CDR3 is TGTGCCAGCAGTCCTAGACAGGGGGCGACCACTGAAGCTTTCTTT.

The gene calls are TRBV19 and TRBJ1-1; unclear D gene. The CDR3 sequence is 12 residues long. With 7 bases removed from V and 3 bases from J, the gap between germline ends came to 9 bases. The germline CDR1 and CDR2 sequences are LNHDA and SQIVND (reference sequence). The CDR3: CASIGRYTEAFF. For the CDR3, the DNA is TGTGCCAGTATCGGCAGGTACACTGAAGCTTTCTTT.

V is TRBV30 and J is TRBJ2-7; the match to TRBD2 covers 10 bases. This CDR3 has 17 residues. Trimming removed 2 bases from V and 7 bases from J; junction bases left unmatched: 17. Germline values: CDR1 GTSNPN, CDR2 SVGIG (reference sequence). The CDR3 here is CAWSTHPLGTSAGEQYF. DNA of the CDR3: TGTGCCTGGAGTACTCATCCCCTTGGGACTAGCGCGGGAGAGCAGTACTTC.

The chain combines TRBV9 with TRBJ2-1; D not resolved. The ends were cut back, 2 bases at V and 0 bases at J, with 9 bases in the middle. CDR1 is SGDLS and CDR2 is YYNGEE in the germline V gene. The CDR3 contains 15 residues. This CDR3 is CASSVSDSSYNEQFF. The CDR3 nucleotides are TGTGCCAGCAGCGTCAGCGACTCCTCCTACAATGAGCAGTTCTTC.

The chain couples TRBV5-4 to TRBJ2-1; perhaps TRBD2 as D (7 bases). The V gene lost 2 bases and the J gene lost 11 bases, with 20 bases spanning the gap. Germline CDR1 SGHNT, CDR2 YYREEE (reference sequence). The CDR3 is 15 amino acids. The CDR3 DNA is TGTGCCAGCAGCTTAGGGGGGGGAGAGCGGGATAAGCAGTTCTTC. Translation gives CASSLGGGERDKQFF. The variable domain in full, with the rest retrieved from reference TRBV5-4 and TRBJ2-1, is ETGVTQSPTHLIKTRGQQVTLRCSSQSGHNTVSWYQQALGQGPQFIFQYYREEENGRGNFPPRFSGLQFPNYSSELNVNALELDDSALYLCASSLGGGERDKQFFGPGTRLTVL.

This clone was seen a single time. The chain uses TRBV7-8 and TRBJ2-5; D not certain. This CDR3 contains 14 residues. Per the germline V gene, CDR1 is SGHVS and CDR2 is FQNEAQ. Trimming left V 5 bases short and J 1 base short, with 11 bases between. The CDR3 loop reads CASSPRGSQETQYF. The CDR3 DNA sequence: TGTGCCAGCAGCCCCCGCGGTAGCCAAGAGACCCAGTACTTC.

This chain links TRBV6-5 with TRBJ1-5; the D gene is possibly TRBD1 (5 bases). The CDR3 contains 13 residues. Germline V gene sequence: CDR1 MNHEY, CDR2 SVGAGI. V was clipped by 4 bases and J by 3 bases, with 7 bases between them. The CDR3 nucleotides read TGTGCCAGCAGTTCAGGGATCAATCAGCCCCAGCATTTT. Protein product: CASSSGINQPQHF.

The chain joins TRBV6-4 to TRBJ2-2; D remains unclear. Germline V lookup: CDR1 MRHNA, CDR2 SNTAGT. The CDR3 totals 12 residues. The V and J ends lost 6 bases and 4 bases respectively, with 6 bases between them. The CDR3 reads CASRTVTGELFF. The DNA of the CDR3 is TGTGCCAGCAGGACTGTCACCGGGGAGCTGTTTTTT.

V usage is TRBV4-1 and J usage is TRBJ2-1; D may be TRBD2 (5 bases). The V gene lost 2 bases and the J gene lost 8 bases, with 16 bases spanning the gap. The germline gives CDR1 MGHRA, CDR2 YSYEKL. This CDR3 is built from 15 residues. The CDR3 nucleotides read TGCGCCAGCAGCCAACCGACCGCTAGCTCGCATGAGCAGTTCTTC. Translation: CASSQPTASSHEQFF.

The J gene is TRBJ2-1, the V gene TRBV9; a weak D match, TRBD2 (6 bases). The V gene's germline CDR1 is SGDLS and CDR2 YYNGEE. Trimming stripped 0 bases from V and 2 bases from J, with 12 bases between. The CDR3 is made up of 16 amino acids. The CDR3 nucleotides read TGTGCCAGCAGCGTAGATTCGGGGGAGGCCTACAATGAGCAGTTCTTC. Protein: CASSVDSGEAYNEQFF.

This rearrangement joins TRBV6-4 to TRBJ2-1, with 9 bases fitting TRBD1. Germline CDR1 and CDR2: MRHNA and SNTAGT. After removal of 0 bases from V and 5 bases from J, the junction contained 2 bases not matched to a gene. CDR3 length: 15 residues. Written as DNA, the CDR3 is TGTGCCAGCAGTGACTCCGGGACAGGGCACAATGAGCAGTTCTTC. This gives the protein CASSDSGTGHNEQFF.

The V call is TRBV6-5, the J call TRBJ1-1, with D perhaps TRBD1 (6 bases). CDR3 size: 15 residues. Germline CDR1 and CDR2: MNHEY and SVGAGI. V dropped 7 bases and J dropped 1 base, with 16 bases sitting between them. This CDR3 reads CASKVQGSANTEAFF. The CDR3 DNA is TGTGCCAGCAAAGTACAGGGTAGCGCGAACACTGAAGCTTTCTTT.

The J gene is TRBJ1-2, the V gene TRBV5-1; D perhaps matches TRBD1 (6 bases). Trimming took 4 bases from V and 5 from J, leaving 12 bases between them. Germline assignment: CDR1 SGHRS and CDR2 YFSETQ. CDR3 length: 13 residues. In nucleotides, the CDR3 is TGCGCCAGCAGCGATCAGGGGAATTATGGCTACACCTTC. Translating gives CASSDQGNYGYTF.

The chain joins TRBV19 to TRBJ2-5, with a tentative D call TRBD1 (5 bases). CDR1 and CDR2 from the germline V gene are LNHDA and SQIVND (reference sequence). The V gene lost 3 bases and the J gene lost 4 bases, with 9 bases spanning the gap. This CDR3 comprises 13 residues. In DNA form, the CDR3 reads TGTGCCAGTAGTATTGTACAGGCAGAGACCCAGTACTTC. Translating gives CASSIVQAETQYF. The complete variable domain, with remaining parts taken from reference TRBV19 and TRBJ2-5, reads DGGITQSPKYLFRKEGQNVTLSCEQNLNHDAMYWYRQDPGQGLRLIYYSQIVNDFQKGDIAEGYSVSREKKESFPLTVTSAQKNPTAFYLCASSIVQAETQYFGPGTRLLVL.

The rearrangement joins TRBV28 to TRBJ1-1; D is unresolved. V lost 10 bases and J lost 1, with 22 bases in between. The CDR3 totals 16 residues. From germline, CDR1 is MDHEN and CDR2 SYDVKM. The CDR3 protein is CATSTPTPRKNTEAFF. The CDR3 DNA follows: TGTGCCACCTCCACTCCCACCCCGAGGAAGAACACTGAAGCTTTCTTT.

This clone occurred a few times. The V call is TRBV10-3, the J call TRBJ2-1; perhaps TRBD2 as D (5 bases). V was trimmed by 7 bases and J by 10 bases, leaving 17 bases between them. Germline V gene lookup returns CDR1 ENHRY and CDR2 SYGVKD. CDR3 length equals 13 residues. DNA for the CDR3: TGTGCCATCATCGACCATACTAGTTCCGAGCAGTTCTTC. Its protein is CAIIDHTSSEQFF.

This clone was picked up one time. An end of the junction differs from the germline gene, which may be a read error. The V and J genes are TRBV6-5 and TRBJ2-1; TRBD1 aligns across 8 bases. The CDR3 has 12 residues. The germline V gene encodes CDR1 MNHEY and CDR2 SVGAGI. CDR3 in DNA: TGTGCCAGCAGTGATTCACAGGGGGACGGTCTCTTC. Protein product: CASSDSQGDGLF.

V and J are TRBV19 and TRBJ1-5, with D perhaps TRBD1 (6 bases). The CDR3 has 13 residues. V was trimmed by 11 bases and J by 2 bases, leaving 13 bases between them. CDR1 LNHDA and CDR2 SQIVND come from the germline V gene (reference sequence). The DNA of the CDR3 is TGTGCCGTCAAAGGGGGTGGCAATCAGCCCCAGCATTTT. Translating it yields CAVKGGGNQPQHF.

This clone has just a few counts. The chain has TRBV4-1 and TRBJ2-7; perhaps TRBD1 as D (6 bases). The V gene lost 2 bases and the J gene lost 4 bases, with 12 bases spanning the gap. Per germline, CDR1 MGHRA and CDR2 YSYEKL. The CDR3 runs to 14 residues. CDR3 sequence: CASSQTGQHYEQYF. CDR3 nucleotides: TGCGCCAGCAGCCAAACAGGACAGCATTACGAGCAGTACTTC.

V gene TRBV7-4 combines with J gene TRBJ2-1; 9 bases match TRBD2. The CDR3 loop spans 19 amino acids. J was trimmed by 4 bases and V by 5 bases; bases with no gene match: 18. CDR1 SGHVT and CDR2 SQSDAQ come from the germline V gene. The chain's CDR3 is CASSGMSSCGRDKYNEQFF. The CDR3 DNA is TGTGCCAGCAGCGGAATGAGTAGCTGCGGGAGGGATAAGTACAATGAGCAGTTCTTC. The complete variable domain, with remaining parts taken from reference TRBV7-4 and TRBJ2-1, reads GAGVSQSPRYKVAKRGRDVALRCDSISGHVTLYWYRQTLGQGSEVLTYSQSDAQRDKSGRPSGRFSAERPERSVSTLKIQRTEQGDSAVYLCASSGMSSCGRDKYNEQFFGPGTRLTVL.

The rearrangement joins TRBV5-4 to TRBJ2-3; no reliable D call. Trimming took 0 bases from V and 6 from J, leaving 5 bases between them. CDR1 SGHNT and CDR2 YYREEE come from the germline V gene (reference sequence). The CDR3 runs 12 residues. The CDR3 spells CASSLARDTQYF. The CDR3 DNA reads TGTGCCAGCAGCTTGGCTAGGGATACGCAGTATTTT. Together with reference TRBV5-4 and TRBJ2-3, the CDR3 gives the full variable domain: ETGVTQSPTHLIKTRGQQVTLRCSSQSGHNTVSWYQQALGQGPQFIFQYYREEENGRGNFPPRFSGLQFPNYSSELNVNALELDDSALYLCASSLARDTQYFGPGTRLTVL.